These T cell receptor beta chains were read from a single sample in a study of shared clonotypes between healthy human individuals. The data were produced by immunoSEQ multiplex PCR, yet TCRdb's version contains in-frame clones alone and is incomplete. This sample yields 2,500,000 or so clones, of which around 93% are seen a single time; approximately 0.39% belongs to the top ten. Sample: naive CD4+ T cells from PBMCs. These receptors came from a man between 18 and 29 years old in good health. Some clones in this sample may be carry-over from other donors' samples. Both conserved end residues are part of each CDR3. The D gene is left open where the match is weak.

J,D,V,DNA,CDR3
TRBJ2-3,-,TRBV7-2,TGTGCCAGCAGCAAAGCTGCCTGGAGAGATACGCAGTATTTT,CASSKAAWRDTQYF
TRBJ1-4,TRBD1,TRBV7-9,TGTGCCAGCAGCTTAGCGGGGACAGGGGAGCGGGAAAAACTGTTTTTT,CASSLAGTGEREKLFF
TRBJ1-1,-,TRBV2,TGTGCCAGCAATCGACAAGAAAACACTGAAGCTTTCTTT,CASNRQENTEAFF
TRBJ2-2,-,TRBV5-1,TGCGCCAGCAGCCGCGACCGTCGGCAGGACACCGGGGAGCTGTTTTTT,CASSRDRRQDTGELFF
TRBJ2-1,TRBD2,TRBV7-3,TGTGCCAGCAGCTCGAGACTAGCGAGCTACAATGAGCAGTTCTTC,CASSSRLASYNEQFF
TRBJ1-1,TRBD1,TRBV4-2,TGTGCCAGCAGCGCCCGGGACAGGGGTCCCCCTGAAGCTTTCTTT,CASSARDRGPPEAFF
TRBJ2-7,-,TRBV5-1,TGCGCCAGCAGCCGGGACGGCAACTACGAGCAGTACTTC,CASSRDGNYEQYF
TRBJ1-1,-,TRBV5-6,TGTGCCAGCAGCTTGTGGAGGGGGGCCACTGAAGCTTTCTTT,CASSLWRGATEAFF
TRBJ1-2,-,TRBV21-1,TGTGCCAGCAGCATATTAGATTTAGTCAACTATGGCTACACCTTC,CASSILDLVNYGYTF
TRBJ1-1,-,TRBV6-5,TGTGCCAGCAGTCCAGGGGCTTCGAACACTGAAGCTTTCTTT,CASSPGASNTEAFF
TRBJ2-5,-,TRBV11-3,TGTGCCAGCAGCTTAGCATTTGGGTCAGGGCAAGAGACCCAGTACTTC,CASSLAFGSGQETQYF
TRBJ1-1,-,TRBV28,TGTGCCAGCAGTTTAGAACAGGTGATGAACACTGAAGCTTTCTTT,CASSLEQVMNTEAFF
TRBJ2-1,TRBD2,TRBV6-1,TGTGCCAGTCTGGCGGGGGGGGCCTACAATGAGCAGTTCTTC,CASLAGGAYNEQFF
TRBJ1-5,-,TRBV19,TGTGCCAGTAGTATAGTAGGAGGGGATAATCAGCCCCAGCATTTT,CASSIVGGDNQPQHF
TRBJ1-1,-,TRBV14,TGTGCCAGCAGCCAAACCATGAACACTGAAGCTTTCTTT,CASSQTMNTEAFF
TRBJ2-5,-,TRBV21-1,TGTGCCAGCAGCAAAGCGCGTCCGCAATTGAAAGAGACCCAGTACTTC,CASSKARPQLKETQYF
TRBJ2-1,-,TRBV5-6,TGTGCCAGCAGCTTCCGGTTGAATGAGCAGTTCTTC,CASSFRLNEQFF
TRBJ2-3,-,TRBV11-2,TGTGCCAGCAGCCGGCCCACAGATACGCAGTATTTT,CASSRPTDTQYF
TRBJ2-2,-,TRBV7-3,TGTGCCAGCAGCCGAGGGACTTCGAACACCGGGGAGCTGTTTTTT,CASSRGTSNTGELFF
TRBJ2-1,-,TRBV10-3,TGTGCCATCAGTGAGTCAAGGGCTAGGGACAATGAGCAGTTCTTC,CAISESRARDNEQFF
TRBJ2-1,TRBD2,TRBV6-1,TGTGCCAGCAGTGAGAGGCTAGCGGGAGGGCAGAATGAGCAGTTCTTC,CASSERLAGGQNEQFF
TRBJ2-5,-,TRBV5-1,TGCGCCAGCAGCTTCGGCATTCCCCAAGAGACCCAGTACTTC,CASSFGIPQETQYF
TRBJ2-7,TRBD1,TRBV28,TGTGCCAGCAGTGATGACAGGGCGGCAGACTACGAGCAGTACTTC,CASSDDRAADYEQYF
TRBJ1-2,-,TRBV28,TGTGCCAGCTCGTCTGGGGTAAATAACTATGGCTACACCTTC,CASSSGVNNYGYTF
TRBJ1-1,-,TRBV6-5,TGTGCCAGCAGTTCCCAGAGACAGAACACTGAAGCTTTCTTT,CASSSQRQNTEAFF